The source of this T cell receptor beta chain is a study of tumor-infiltrating lymphocytes in localized non-small cell lung cancer. This clone is medium-sized (0.01 to 0.1%) by share. TCRdb's table, derived via immunoSEQ multiplex PCR, lists solely in-frame clones and lacks some. The table records about 8,900 clones, approximately 74% of them present only once. Germline lookup yields CDR1 SNHLY and CDR2 FYNNEI. The CDR3 has 14 residues. V lost 2 bases and J 1 base, leaving 7 bases between the germline ends. The chain recombines TRBV2 with TRBJ2-3; D could derive from TRBD1 or TRBD2 (5 bases each). Source material: uninvolved lung tissue not adjacent to the tumor. The TCR sequence derives from a human donor with non-small cell lung cancer. The CDR3 region has the DNA TGTGCCAGCAGTGAACAGGGACGCACAGATACGCAGTATTTT. Its translation is CASSEQGRTDTQYF.